The subject of this entry is one TCR beta chain. The data derive from a study of cytomegalovirus exposure and HLA in healthy donors. About the research overall: Earlier, some 170 million T cells were analyzed, and 117 million unique TCR beta sequences were found among them.

PCR primers comprised 60 Vbeta and 13 Jbeta primers. The assay was immunoSEQ multiplex PCR, and TCRdb's table has in-frame clones only and misses some. The sample lists about 170,000 clones, roughly 76% seen once, with 4.9% in the top ten. The CDR3 is 15 amino acids. Germline V gene data show CDR1 as MNHEY and CDR2 as SVGAGI. With V trimmed by 3 bases and J by 7 bases, 9 bases remained unmatched. The TCR originated in a woman under 30 in good health and CMV-seropositive. J is TRBJ2-1 and V is TRBV6-5; TRBD2 matches at 7 bases. Sequencing was performed on PBMCs. In nucleotides, the CDR3 is TGTGCCAGCAGTTATTCGACGCGGGGGACGAATGAGCAGTTCTTC. It translates to CASSYSTRGTNEQFF.